This entry concerns a single T cell receptor (beta chain). The entry originates in a study of blood T cell repertoires in COVID-19. Study details: Specimens from acute and convalescent COVID-19 originated in the United States, Italy and Spain. Sources were T cells, B-cell-depleted T cells, or PBMCs; the material itself was cDNA or gDNA.

From germline, CDR1 is SQVTM and CDR2 ANQGSEA. CDR3 size: 13 residues. J gave up 0 bases and V 4 bases, and 2 bases lay outside the gene matches. Original processing notes: Nucleated cell counts were estimated from reference gene primer amplification. Only in-frame clones appear in the TCRdb table, and some are missing; sequencing was by immunoSEQ multiplex PCR. The D gene and trimming were derived from the DNA, and the V and J assignments and clone size from that table. The repertoire holds around 120,000 clones, with around three quarters as singletons. The rearrangement uses TRBV29-1 and TRBJ2-7; 8 bases are a match to TRBD1. The material sequenced was peripheral blood. This TCR derives from a woman in her seventies with acute or convalescent COVID-19. CDR3 loop: CSVATGVSYEQYF. CDR3 nucleotide sequence: TGCAGCGTTGCGACAGGGGTCTCCTACGAGCAGTACTTC.